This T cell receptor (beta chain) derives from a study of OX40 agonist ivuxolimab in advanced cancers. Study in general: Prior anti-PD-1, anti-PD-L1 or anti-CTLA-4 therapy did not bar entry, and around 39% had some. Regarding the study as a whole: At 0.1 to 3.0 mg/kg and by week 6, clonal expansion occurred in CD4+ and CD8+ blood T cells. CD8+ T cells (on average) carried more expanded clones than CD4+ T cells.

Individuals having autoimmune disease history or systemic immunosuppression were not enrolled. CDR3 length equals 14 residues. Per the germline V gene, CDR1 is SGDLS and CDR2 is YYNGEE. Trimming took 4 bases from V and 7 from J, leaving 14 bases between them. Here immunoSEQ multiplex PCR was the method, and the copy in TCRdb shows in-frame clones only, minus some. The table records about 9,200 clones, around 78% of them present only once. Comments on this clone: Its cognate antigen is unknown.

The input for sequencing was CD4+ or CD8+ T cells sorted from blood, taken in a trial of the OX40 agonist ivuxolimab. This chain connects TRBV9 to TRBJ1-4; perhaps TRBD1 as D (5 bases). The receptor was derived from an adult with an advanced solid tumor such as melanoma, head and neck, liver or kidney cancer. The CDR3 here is CASSSGPGPEKLFF. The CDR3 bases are TGTGCCAGCAGCTCGGGCCCGGGGCCTGAAAAACTGTTTTTT.